This T cell receptor beta chain came from a study of shared clonotypes between healthy human individuals. Study conclusions and caveats: Against clonotypes common to all four donors, non-shared ones had lower generation probabilities.

The table came from immunoSEQ multiplex PCR; TCRdb's copy has only in-frame clones and leaves some out. The table lists over a million clones, about four fifths of them singletons. Trimming pared 6 bases from V and 7 bases from J, leaving 18 bases between. Germline V gene data show CDR1 as MGHDK and CDR2 as SYGVNS. This CDR3 contains 14 residues. The investigators split CD4+ cells into a CD45RA+ naive subset and a CD45RA-negative memory subset. On this clone itself: Its target is not known.

The chain employs TRBV25-1 and TRBJ2-5, with a tentative D call TRBD1 (6 bases). Material: memory CD4+ T cells from PBMCs. The subset: CD45RA-negative fraction. The clonotype comes from a man younger than 35 in good health. Some clones in this sample may be carry-over from other donors' samples. The CDR3 spells CASSADRLYGTQYF. CDR3 DNA sequence: TGTGCCAGCAGCGCAGACAGGTTATATGGGACCCAGTACTTC.